This T cell receptor beta chain was recovered during a study of blood T cells in healthy people across ages. With a J-beta primer mix and a sample-barcoded 5' primer, a second PCR ran roughly 6 to 11 cycles. A single record per CDR3 protein comes from TCRdb applying MiXCR to the 5' RACE reads. The repertoire holds under 1,000,000 distinct CDR3 sequences, with around 50% as singletons. The sample holds many counts of this clonotype. Trimming shortened V by 4 bases and J by 8 bases, and 16 bases separated the two germline ends. The CDR3 has 14 amino acids. Germline V gene sequence: CDR1 SGHTA, CDR2 FQGTGA.

This chain joins TRBV7-3 and TRBJ2-3, with D tentatively TRBD1 or TRBD2 (5 bases each). The sequencing input was blood. The clonotype was recovered from a man aged 80 or over in good health. CDR3 coding DNA: TGTGCCAGCAGCTCCGGGACCGCGATGGGTACGCAGTATTTT. It specifies CASSSGTAMGTQYF.